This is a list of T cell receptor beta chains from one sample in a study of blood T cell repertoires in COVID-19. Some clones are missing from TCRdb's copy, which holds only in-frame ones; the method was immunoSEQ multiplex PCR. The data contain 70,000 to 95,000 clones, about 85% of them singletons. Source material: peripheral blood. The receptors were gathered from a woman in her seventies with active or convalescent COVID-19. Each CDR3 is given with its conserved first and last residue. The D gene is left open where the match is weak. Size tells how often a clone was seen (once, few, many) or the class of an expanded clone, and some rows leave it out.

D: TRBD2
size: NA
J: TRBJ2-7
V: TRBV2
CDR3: CASSPLAASSYEQYF
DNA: TGTGCCAGCAGTCCACTAGCGGCGAGCTCCTACGAGCAGTACTTC

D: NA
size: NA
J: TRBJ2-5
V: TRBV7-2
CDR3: CASSFSGVPGETQYF
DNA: TGTGCCAGCAGCTTCTCAGGGGTGCCTGGGGAGACCCAGTACTTC

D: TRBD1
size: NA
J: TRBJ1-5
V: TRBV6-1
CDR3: CASSEGDSSNQPQHF
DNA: TGTGCCAGCAGTGAAGGGGACAGTAGCAATCAGCCCCAGCATTTT

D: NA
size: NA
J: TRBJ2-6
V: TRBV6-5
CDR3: CASSLRGSGANVLTF
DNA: TGTGCCAGCTCGCTCAGGGGTTCTGGGGCCAACGTCCTGACTTTC

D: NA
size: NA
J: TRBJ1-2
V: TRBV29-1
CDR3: CSVERVNYGYTF
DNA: TGCAGCGTTGAAAGAGTTAACTATGGCTACACCTTC

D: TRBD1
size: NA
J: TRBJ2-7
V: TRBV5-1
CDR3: CASSLQTGGSYEQYF
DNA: TGCGCCAGCAGCTTGCAGACAGGGGGCTCCTACGAGCAGTACTTC

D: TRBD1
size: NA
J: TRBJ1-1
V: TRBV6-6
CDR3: CASSYGWDRNTEAFF
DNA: TGTGCCAGCAGTTACGGCTGGGACAGGAACACTGAAGCTTTCTTT

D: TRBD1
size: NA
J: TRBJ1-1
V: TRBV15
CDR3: CATSRLLTGANTEAFF
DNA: TGTGCCACCAGCAGACTCCTGACAGGGGCGAACACTGAAGCTTTCTTT

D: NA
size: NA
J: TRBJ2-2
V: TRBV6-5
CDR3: CASSYLNTGELFF
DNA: TGTGCCAGCAGTTACCTAAACACCGGGGAGCTGTTTTTT

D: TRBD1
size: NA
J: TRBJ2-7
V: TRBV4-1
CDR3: CASSQGAQGEQYF
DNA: TGCGCCAGCAGCCAAGGGGCACAGGGGGAGCAGTACTTC

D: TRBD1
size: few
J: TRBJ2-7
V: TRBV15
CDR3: CATSREGGQGSYEQYF
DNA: TGTGCCACCAGCAGAGAAGGAGGACAGGGCTCCTACGAGCAGTACTTC

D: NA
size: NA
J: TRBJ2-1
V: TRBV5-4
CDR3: CASSFGLGNEQFF
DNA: TGTGCCAGCAGCTTCGGGTTGGGCAATGAGCAGTTCTTC

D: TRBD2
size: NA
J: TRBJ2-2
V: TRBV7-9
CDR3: CASLLAGEVTGELFF
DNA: TGTGCCAGCCTGCTAGCGGGGGAGGTTACCGGGGAGCTGTTTTTT

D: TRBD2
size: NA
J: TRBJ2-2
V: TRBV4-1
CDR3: CASSQTTSGENTGELFF
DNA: TGCGCCAGCAGCCAAACCACCAGCGGGGAGAACACCGGGGAGCTGTTTTTT

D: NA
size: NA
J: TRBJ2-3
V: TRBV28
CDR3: CASSPPLTLGDTQYF
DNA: TGTGCCAGCAGTCCGCCACTGACACTAGGAGATACGCAGTATTTT